Reported below is one T cell receptor (beta chain). This sample is part of a study of CD8 T cells in Susac syndrome. The sequenced target, TCR beta, came from blood CD8+ and CD4+ T cells. The authors negatively isolated CD8+ and CD4+ T cells and FACS-enriched TEMRA cells. cDNA came from around 0.5 to 1 ug RNA primed by random hexamers. Multiplex PCR with immunoSEQ amplified the TCR beta CDR3 across 54 Vbeta and 13 Jbeta. TCRdb ran MiXCR on the immunoSEQ multiplex PCR reads and lists one entry per CDR3 protein. Of 150,000 or so distinct CDR3 sequences in the sample, roughly 96% were seen once. The sample consisted of CD8+ T cells from PBMCs. The clonotype was recovered from a human donor with multiple sclerosis.

The CDR3 spells CSVEGSQGANTEAFF. Written as DNA, the CDR3 is TGCAGCGTTGAAGGTTCACAGGGGGCGAACACTGAAGCTTTCTTT. V is TRBV29-1 and J is TRBJ1-1, with TRBD1 identical over 9 bases. V shed 1 base, J shed 1 base, and the junction held 4 bases outside the gene matches. The CDR3 has 15 amino acids. Germline assignment: CDR1 SQVTM and CDR2 ANQGSEA.